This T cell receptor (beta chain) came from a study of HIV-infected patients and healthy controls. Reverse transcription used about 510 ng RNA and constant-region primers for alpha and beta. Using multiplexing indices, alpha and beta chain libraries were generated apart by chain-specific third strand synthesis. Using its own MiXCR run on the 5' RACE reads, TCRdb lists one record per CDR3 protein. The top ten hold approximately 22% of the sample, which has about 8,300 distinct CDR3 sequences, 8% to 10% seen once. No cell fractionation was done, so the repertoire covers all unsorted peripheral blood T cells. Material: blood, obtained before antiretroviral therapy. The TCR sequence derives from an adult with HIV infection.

The CDR3 coding sequence is TGCGCCAGCAGCCAAGATCCGGCGGACAACAATGAGCAGTTCTTC. Amino acid sequence: CASSQDPADNNEQFF. The V call is TRBV4-1, the J call TRBJ2-1, with D possibly matching TRBD1 (5 bases). This CDR3 is 15 amino acids long. Germline-derived CDR1 and CDR2 are MGHRA and YSYEKL. Trimming stripped 0 bases from V and 5 bases from J, with 11 bases between.